The entry below gives a single TCR beta chain sequence along with its context. Its matching antigen is unknown. This record belongs to a study of metastatic and nonmetastatic thyroid tumors. Study background: Malignant thyroid and benign thyroid patients provided blood and tumor or nodule tissue whose repertoires were compared. Broader study findings: Malignant thyroid tumors reportedly had TCR beta diversity that was significantly higher than in benign nodules, in blood and tumor.

Thyroid surgery was performed in patients who had received no treatment beforehand. Germline loops: CDR1 SGHTA, CDR2 FQGTGA. The length of the CDR3 is 16 residues. V lost 0 bases to trimming and J lost 5 bases, with 14 bases between them. In the authors' methods: A distant-metastasis classifier for papillary thyroid cancer was built using CDR3 differences across clinicopathological groups. From the PCR reads, TCRdb re-called clones with MiXCR. TCRdb's processing, not the authors', yielded these V and J calls. This table has about 41,000 clones, 24% appearing once. The clonotype comes from a female donor with papillary thyroid cancer or a benign thyroid nodule (not recorded which). Some clones in this sample may be carry-over from other donors' samples. V gene TRBV7-3 combines with J gene TRBJ2-1; D is ambiguous. Sequencing used tumor tissue. DNA of the CDR3: TGTGCCAGCAGCTTAACGGGTATCGCAAGAGACAATGAGCAGTTCTTC. Protein: CASSLTGIARDNEQFF.